This TCR beta chain was recovered during a study of cytomegalovirus exposure and HLA in healthy donors. V lost 4 bases and J 0 bases, leaving 10 bases between the germline ends. Germline CDR1 and CDR2: SQVTM and ANQGSEA. The CDR3 has 15 residues. The primer mix had 60 Vbeta and 13 Jbeta primers. Repertoires were generated with immunoSEQ multiplex PCR, while TCRdb's copy carries only in-frame clones and drops some. The repertoire consists of 100,000 to 120,000 clones, with around 80% occurring once and the leading ten covering about 5.3%. Sequences were obtained from PBMCs. This TCR was sampled from a male donor in good health and CMV-seronegative. The chain carries TRBV29-1 and TRBJ2-6, with a possible D match to TRBD1 (5 bases). For the CDR3, the DNA is TGCAGCGTTGTTTCAGGGCTCTCTGGGGCCAACGTCCTGACTTTC. As protein: CSVVSGLSGANVLTF.